This is a list of T cell receptor beta chains from one sample in a study of OX40 agonist ivuxolimab in advanced cancers. Measured with immunoSEQ multiplex PCR; TCRdb has only the in-frame clones, and not every one. The profile shows roughly 92,000 clones, around nine tenths of them singletons. The sequencing used CD4+ or CD8+ T cells sorted from blood, collected in a trial of the OX40 agonist ivuxolimab. All receptors derive from an adult with an advanced solid tumor such as melanoma, head and neck, liver or kidney cancer. The CDR3 runs from the conserved cysteine through the conserved F or W. The D gene is left open where the match is weak. The size of a clone is reported for some rows only, either as once, few or many, or as a class for expanded clones.

j_gene: TRBJ2-2
abundance: -
d_gene: -
v_gene: TRBV30
CDR3aa: CAWSTRGVNTGELFF
CDR3nt: TGTGCCTGGAGTACTAGGGGGGTGAACACCGGGGAGCTGTTTTTT

j_gene: TRBJ2-3
abundance: -
d_gene: -
v_gene: TRBV7-9
CDR3aa: CASSFRGLDGDTQYF
CDR3nt: TGTGCCAGCAGCTTCCGGGGACTGGATGGAGATACGCAGTATTTT

j_gene: TRBJ2-7
abundance: -
d_gene: -
v_gene: TRBV18
CDR3aa: CASSPDPSYEQYF
CDR3nt: TGTGCCAGCTCACCAGACCCATCCTACGAGCAGTACTTC

j_gene: TRBJ2-1
abundance: -
d_gene: TRBD2
v_gene: TRBV5-4
CDR3aa: CASSALAGGYNEQFF
CDR3nt: TGTGCCAGCAGCGCGCTAGCGGGGGGCTACAATGAGCAGTTCTTC

j_gene: TRBJ1-4
abundance: -
d_gene: -
v_gene: TRBV5-8
CDR3aa: CASSLRATNEKLFF
CDR3nt: TGTGCCAGCAGCCTCAGGGCAACTAATGAAAAACTGTTTTTT

j_gene: TRBJ2-5
abundance: -
d_gene: -
v_gene: TRBV7-2
CDR3aa: CASSPTGQKETQYF
CDR3nt: TGTGCCAGCAGCCCTACCGGACAGAAAGAGACCCAGTACTTC

j_gene: TRBJ2-3
abundance: -
d_gene: TRBD2
v_gene: TRBV2
CDR3aa: CASGLARRTDTQYF
CDR3nt: TGTGCCAGCGGACTAGCCCGGCGTACAGATACGCAGTATTTT

j_gene: TRBJ2-6
abundance: -
d_gene: TRBD2
v_gene: TRBV10-3
CDR3aa: CAIRGLAGARANVLTF
CDR3nt: TGTGCCATCAGGGGACTAGCGGGTGCTAGGGCCAACGTCCTGACTTTC

j_gene: TRBJ1-2
abundance: once
d_gene: TRBD1
v_gene: TRBV5-5
CDR3aa: CASSLFERGTGGLGYTF
CDR3nt: TGTGCCAGCAGCTTGTTCGAAAGGGGGACAGGGGGCCTTGGCTACACCTTC

j_gene: TRBJ1-1
abundance: once
d_gene: -
v_gene: TRBV28
CDR3aa: CASSFPQENLPFF
CDR3nt: TGTGCCAGCAGTTTCCCTCAGGAAAACTTGCCTTTCTTT

j_gene: TRBJ1-1
abundance: once
d_gene: -
v_gene: TRBV21-1
CDR3aa: CASSDTQGRVNAEAFF
CDR3nt: TGTGCCAGCAGCGACACACAGGGTAGGGTAAACGCTGAAGCTTTCTTT

j_gene: TRBJ2-3
abundance: once
d_gene: -
v_gene: TRBV5-4
CDR3aa: CASSWGRTDTQYF
CDR3nt: TGTGCCAGCAGCTGGGGGCGGACAGATACGCAGTATTTT

j_gene: TRBJ2-7
abundance: -
d_gene: TRBD2
v_gene: TRBV27
CDR3aa: CASSPSRGSGRPVYF
CDR3nt: TGTGCCAGCAGTCCCTCGAGGGGTAGCGGGAGGCCAGTTTACTTC

j_gene: TRBJ1-6
abundance: -
d_gene: -
v_gene: TRBV5-6
CDR3aa: CASSLSMGMNSPLHF
CDR3nt: TGTGCCAGCAGCTTGAGTATGGGGATGAATTCACCCCTCCACTTT

j_gene: TRBJ2-7
abundance: -
d_gene: -
v_gene: TRBV7-3
CDR3aa: CASSPRDRSYEQYF
CDR3nt: TGTGCCAGCAGCCCGAGGGACCGCTCCTACGAGCAGTACTTC

j_gene: TRBJ1-2
abundance: few
d_gene: -
v_gene: TRBV10-3
CDR3aa: CAISELLSVYGYTF
CDR3nt: TGTGCCATCAGTGAACTGTTATCGGTCTATGGCTACACCTTC

j_gene: TRBJ1-5
abundance: few
d_gene: -
v_gene: TRBV27
CDR3aa: CASSRSGTSNQPQHF
CDR3nt: TGTGCCAGCAGTCGATCAGGGACCAGCAATCAGCCCCAGCATTTT

j_gene: TRBJ2-2
abundance: -
d_gene: -
v_gene: TRBV19
CDR3aa: CASSIGGTGELFF
CDR3nt: TGTGCCAGTAGTATAGGAGGCACCGGGGAGCTGTTTTTT

j_gene: TRBJ2-7
abundance: -
d_gene: -
v_gene: TRBV6-5
CDR3aa: CASSYSGLYEQYF
CDR3nt: TGTGCCAGCAGTTACTCGGGACTCTACGAGCAGTACTTC

j_gene: TRBJ1-2
abundance: -
d_gene: TRBD1
v_gene: TRBV6-5
CDR3aa: CASTGDRGYYGYTF
CDR3nt: TGTGCCAGCACCGGGGACAGGGGCTACTATGGCTACACCTTC

j_gene: TRBJ2-7
abundance: -
d_gene: TRBD1
v_gene: TRBV5-4
CDR3aa: CASRGQGAYEQYF
CDR3nt: TGTGCCAGCAGGGGACAGGGGGCATACGAGCAGTACTTC

j_gene: TRBJ2-7
abundance: -
d_gene: TRBD2
v_gene: TRBV7-2
CDR3aa: CASSRPWQREYYEQYF
CDR3nt: TGTGCCAGCAGCCGCCCCTGGCAGCGGGAGTACTACGAGCAGTACTTC